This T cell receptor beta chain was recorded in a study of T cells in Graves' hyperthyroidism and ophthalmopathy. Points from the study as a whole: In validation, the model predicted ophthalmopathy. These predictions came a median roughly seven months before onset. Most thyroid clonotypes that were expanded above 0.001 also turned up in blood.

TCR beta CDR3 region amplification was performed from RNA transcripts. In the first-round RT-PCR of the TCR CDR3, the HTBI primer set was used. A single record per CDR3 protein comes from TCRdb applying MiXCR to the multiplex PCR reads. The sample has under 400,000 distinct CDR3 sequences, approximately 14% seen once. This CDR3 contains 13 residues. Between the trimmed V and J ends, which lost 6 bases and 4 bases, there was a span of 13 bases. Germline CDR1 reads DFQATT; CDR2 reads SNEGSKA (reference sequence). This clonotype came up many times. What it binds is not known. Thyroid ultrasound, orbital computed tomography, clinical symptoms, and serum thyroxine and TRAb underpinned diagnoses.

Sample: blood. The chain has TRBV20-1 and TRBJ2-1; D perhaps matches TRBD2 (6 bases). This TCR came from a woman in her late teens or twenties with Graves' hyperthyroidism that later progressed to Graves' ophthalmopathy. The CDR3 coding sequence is TGCAGTGCGACGAGCGGGTCTTACAATGAGCAGTTCTTC. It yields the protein CSATSGSYNEQFF.